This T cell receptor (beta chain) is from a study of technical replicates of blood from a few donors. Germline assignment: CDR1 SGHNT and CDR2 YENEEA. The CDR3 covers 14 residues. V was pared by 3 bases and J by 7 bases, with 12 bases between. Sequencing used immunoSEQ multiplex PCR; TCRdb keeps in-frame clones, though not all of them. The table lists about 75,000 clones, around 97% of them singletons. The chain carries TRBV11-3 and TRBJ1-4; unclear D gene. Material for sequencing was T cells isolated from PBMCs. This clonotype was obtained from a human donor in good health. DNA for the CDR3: TGTGCCAGCAGCTTTAACGGACGGGGTGAAAAACTGTTTTTT. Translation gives CASSFNGRGEKLFF. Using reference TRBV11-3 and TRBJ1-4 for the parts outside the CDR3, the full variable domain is EAGVVQSPRYKIIEKKQPVAFWCNPISGHNTLYWYLQNLGQGPELLIRYENEEAVDDSQLPKDRFSAERLKGVDSTLKIQPAELGDSAVYLCASSFNGRGEKLFFGSGTQLSVL.